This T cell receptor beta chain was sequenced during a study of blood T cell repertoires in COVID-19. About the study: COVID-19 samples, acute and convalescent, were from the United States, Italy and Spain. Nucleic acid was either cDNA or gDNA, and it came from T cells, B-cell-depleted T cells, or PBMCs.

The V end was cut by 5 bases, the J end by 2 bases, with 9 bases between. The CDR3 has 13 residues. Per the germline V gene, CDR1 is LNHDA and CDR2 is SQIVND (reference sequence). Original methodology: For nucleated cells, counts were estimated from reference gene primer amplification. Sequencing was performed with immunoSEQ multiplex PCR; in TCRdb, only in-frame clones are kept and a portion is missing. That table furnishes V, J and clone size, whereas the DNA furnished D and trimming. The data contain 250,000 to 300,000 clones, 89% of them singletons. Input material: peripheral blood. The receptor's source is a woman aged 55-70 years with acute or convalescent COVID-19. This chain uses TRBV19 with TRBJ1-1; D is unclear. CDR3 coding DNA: TGTGCCAGTAGTGAACTGAGTAACACTGAAGCTTTCTTT. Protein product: CASSELSNTEAFF.